Described below is a single T cell receptor (beta chain) sequence and its context. As yet, its antigen is unknown. These data are taken from a study of cytomegalovirus exposure and HLA in healthy donors. Study outcomes and limitations: Reports indicated that the classifier achieved high specificity and sensitivity in diagnosing cytomegalovirus status.

PCR amplification relied on 60 Vbeta primers (plus 13 Jbeta primers). Method: immunoSEQ multiplex PCR; TCRdb's copy keeps in-frame clones and lacks some. In the table there are about 240,000 clones, about 81% of which are singletons. The TCR originated in a woman aged 55-69 years in good health and CMV-seropositive. The source material was PBMCs.

Written as DNA, the CDR3 is TGTGCCAGCAGTGGAAGACAAGGCGTACATAGCAATCAGCCCCAGCATTTT. Protein sequence: CASSGRQGVHSNQPQHF. J is TRBJ1-5 and V is TRBV2, with D unresolved. CDR3 length: 17 residues. CDR1 is SNHLY, CDR2 FYNNEI, per germline. V lost 4 bases to trimming and J lost 0 bases, with 16 bases between them. The variable domain in full, completed from reference TRBV2 and TRBJ1-5, reads EPEVTQTPSHQVTQMGQEVILRCVPISNHLYFYWYRQILGQKVEFLVSFYNNEISEKSEIFDDQFSVERPDGSNFTLKIRSTKLEDSAMYFCASSGRQGVHSNQPQHFGDGTRLSIL.